This TCR beta chain emerged from a study of T cell changes during pregnancy in multiple sclerosis. The CDR3 is made up of 14 amino acids. V trimming: 3 bases; J trimming: 4 bases; junction bases outside the gene matches: 3. Germline values: CDR1 MNHNS, CDR2 SASEGT. Using immunoSEQ multiplex PCR, the repertoire was profiled, and TCRdb retains in-frame clones only, with some absent. Among 69,000 or so clones listed, around 92% were seen once. The starting material was peripheral blood, obtained in the third trimester of pregnancy. The sequence came from a female donor in good health, enrolled as a control in a pregnancy study. The V and J genes are TRBV6-1 and TRBJ1-2; 9 bases are shared with TRBD1. The CDR3 sequence is CASSDRQGVYGYTF. The CDR3 region has the DNA TGTGCCAGCAGTGACAGACAGGGGGTCTATGGCTACACCTTC.